These 16 T cell receptor beta chains originate from one sample sequenced in a study of T cell responses to AZD1222 COVID-19 vaccine. Clones were sequenced by immunoSEQ multiplex PCR, and TCRdb holds only the in-frame ones, with some missing. This table has roughly 150,000 clones, about 93% appearing once. The material sequenced was peripheral blood, taken on day 0 of AZD1222 vaccination. The receptors were gathered from an adult in good health.

The chain has TRBV25-1 and TRBJ1-5, with no clear D. Trimming stripped 3 bases from V and 4 bases from J, with 10 bases between. There are 14 residues in the CDR3. Germline V gene sequence: CDR1 MGHDK, CDR2 SYGVNS. CDR3 sequence (DNA): TGTGCCAGCAGTGATTCCCAGCGAAATCAGCCCCAGCATTTT. Translated: CASSDSQRNQPQHF.

J is TRBJ1-6 and V is TRBV18; D gene uncertain. The V and J ends lost 2 bases and 5 bases respectively, with 19 bases between them. The CDR3 sequence is 18 residues long. Germline-derived CDR1 and CDR2 are KGHSH and LQKENI. For the CDR3, the DNA is TGTGCCAGCTCACCATACTTCGAGACGATTCACGATAATTCACCCCTCCACTTT. Translation gives CASSPYFETIHDNSPLHF.

This chain joins TRBV6-5 and TRBJ1-3; TRBD1 might be the D (6 bases). V shed 5 bases and J shed 3 bases, with 11 bases lying between them. This CDR3 contains 14 residues. From germline, CDR1 is MNHEY and CDR2 SVGAGI. DNA for the CDR3: TGTGCCAGCAGTAAAACAGGGCTTGGAAACACCATATATTTT. It specifies CASSKTGLGNTIYF.

The chain combines TRBV27 with TRBJ1-1, with D unresolved. Looked up from germline, CDR1 is MNHEY and CDR2 is SMNVEV (reference sequence). Trimming removed 3 bases from V and 1 base from J, with 9 bases in between. The CDR3 is 14 residues long. The CDR3 here is CASSFESRNTEAFF. CDR3 bases: TGTGCCAGCAGTTTTGAGTCCAGGAACACTGAAGCTTTCTTT.

This chain links TRBV5-1 with TRBJ1-1; 9 nucleotides agree with TRBD1. CDR1 and CDR2 (germline): SGHRS, YFSETQ. Trimming took 2 bases from V and 5 from J; bases not matched to a gene: 7. This CDR3 has 15 amino acids. CDR3 region: CASSLGTGWETEAFF. In nucleotides, the CDR3 is TGCGCCAGCAGCTTAGGGACAGGGTGGGAAACTGAAGCTTTCTTT. Combining the CDR3 with reference TRBV5-1 and TRBJ1-1 gives the whole variable domain KAGVTQTPRYLIKTRGQQVTLSCSPISGHRSVSWYQQTPGQGLQFLFEYFSETQRNKGNFPGRFSGRQFSNSRSEMNVSTLELGDSALYLCASSLGTGWETEAFFGQGTRLTVV.

The rearrangement links TRBV2 to TRBJ1-2; D is uncertain. Germline V CDR1 and CDR2: SNHLY, FYNNEI. The V end lost 7 bases, the J end lost 9 bases, and 9 bases lay between the germline ends. This CDR3 spans 10 amino acids. The CDR3 DNA is TGTGCCAGCACAGGTCGAAGCTACACCTTC. Translated: CASTGRSYTF.

There are a few counts of this clone. The chain couples TRBV12-3 or TRBV12-4 to TRBJ1-2, with D unresolved. CDR3 size: 12 residues. Trimming removed 5 bases at V and 3 bases at J, with 7 bases between. For the CDR3, the DNA is TGTGCCAGCAGTGCCGGGGACTATGGCTACACCTTC. Amino acid sequence: CASSAGDYGYTF.

J is TRBJ2-3 and V is TRBV7-9; TRBD2 aligns across 14 bases. The germline V gene encodes CDR1 SEHNR and CDR2 FQNEAQ (reference sequence). The CDR3 runs 17 residues. The ends lost 5 bases at V and 4 bases at J; junction bases unmatched: 8. CDR3 sequence reads: CASSPSPGLAGADTQYF. CDR3 DNA: TGTGCCAGCAGCCCATCTCCGGGACTAGCGGGAGCAGATACGCAGTATTTT.

This clone was observed once. The chain combines TRBV5-1 with TRBJ1-1; 8 bases match TRBD1. CDR1 is SGHRS, CDR2 YFSETQ, per germline. This CDR3 comprises 14 residues. The V gene end was trimmed by 2 bases and the J gene end by 6 bases; junction bases not matched to a gene: 6. The CDR3: CASSFQGARSEAFF. The CDR3 bases are TGCGCCAGCAGCTTTCAGGGGGCGCGATCTGAAGCTTTCTTT. The entire variable domain, with the rest obtained from reference TRBV5-1 and TRBJ1-1, is as follows: KAGVTQTPRYLIKTRGQQVTLSCSPISGHRSVSWYQQTPGQGLQFLFEYFSETQRNKGNFPGRFSGRQFSNSRSEMNVSTLELGDSALYLCASSFQGARSEAFFGQGTRLTVV.

This sequence joins TRBV14 and TRBJ1-6, with TRBD1 identical over 9 bases. There are 19 residues in the CDR3. V shed 4 bases, J shed 0 bases, and the junction held 10 bases outside the gene matches. Germline V CDR1 and CDR2: SGHDN, FVKESK. CDR3: CASSPGQGETSSYNSPLHF. In DNA form, the CDR3 reads TGTGCCAGCAGCCCGGGACAGGGCGAAACAAGCTCCTATAATTCACCCCTCCACTTT.

The gene calls are TRBV19 and TRBJ2-3; D remains unclear. The CDR3 is made up of 13 amino acids. Germline-derived CDR1 and CDR2 are LNHDA and SQIVND (reference sequence). Trimming shortened V by 4 bases and J by 0 bases, and 5 bases separated the two germline ends. The CDR3 sequence is CASSKLSTDTQYF. The DNA of the CDR3 is TGTGCCAGTAGTAAATTAAGCACAGATACGCAGTATTTT. Variable domain in full (rest from reference TRBV19 and TRBJ2-3): DGGITQSPKYLFRKEGQNVTLSCEQNLNHDAMYWYRQDPGQGLRLIYYSQIVNDFQKGDIAEGYSVSREKKESFPLTVTSAQKNPTAFYLCASSKLSTDTQYFGPGTRLTVL.

The chain carries TRBV12-3 or TRBV12-4 and TRBJ1-1; 9 nucleotides match TRBD1. V lost 5 bases to trimming and J lost 7 bases; unmatched junction nucleotides: 5. The CDR3 contains 13 residues. CDR3 DNA: TGTGCCAGCAGTCAGGGACAGGGCCTTGAAGCTTTCTTT. Protein product: CASSQGQGLEAFF.

The chain recombines TRBV5-1 with TRBJ2-7, with D possibly matching TRBD2 (5 bases). Germline CDR1 is SGHRS and CDR2 is YFSETQ. Trimming took 7 bases from V and 0 from J, leaving 20 bases between them. The CDR3 runs 16 residues. The CDR3: CASAAGPGISSYEQYF. CDR3 bases: TGCGCCAGCGCTGCGGGTCCGGGGATTAGCTCCTACGAGCAGTACTTC.

The CDR3 DNA reads as TGTGCCAGTAGTATCAGGGCCGGGATGGGCGAGCAGTACTTC. This codes for CASSIRAGMGEQYF. The chain recombines TRBV19 with TRBJ2-7; D tentatively fits TRBD1 or TRBD2 (5 bases each). The CDR3 is made up of 14 amino acids. Germline lookup yields CDR1 LNHDA and CDR2 SQIVND (reference sequence). The germline V and J ends were trimmed by 3 bases and 6 bases, with 15 bases remaining between them.

The chain recombines TRBV25-1 with TRBJ1-1; 7 positions agree with TRBD1. CDR1 and CDR2 from the germline V gene are MGHDK and SYGVNS. The CDR3 is made up of 17 amino acids. The ends lost 6 bases at V and 5 bases at J; junction bases unmatched: 18. The CDR3 DNA is TGTGCCAGCAGGACAACATCGCGAGGACAGGTTAATACTGAAGCTTTCTTT. Protein: CASRTTSRGQVNTEAFF.

The chain uses TRBV3-1 (or the pseudogene TRBV3-2) and TRBJ2-3, with 9 bases lining up with TRBD2. J was trimmed by 0 bases and V by 2 bases; bases with no gene match: 18. Germline V CDR1 and CDR2: LGHDT, YNNKEL (reference sequence). The CDR3 consists of 21 residues. The CDR3 here is CASSQFRPLRLAGTSTDTQYF. The CDR3 nucleotides are TGTGCCAGCAGCCAATTTCGGCCTCTTAGGCTAGCGGGGACTAGCACAGATACGCAGTATTTT.